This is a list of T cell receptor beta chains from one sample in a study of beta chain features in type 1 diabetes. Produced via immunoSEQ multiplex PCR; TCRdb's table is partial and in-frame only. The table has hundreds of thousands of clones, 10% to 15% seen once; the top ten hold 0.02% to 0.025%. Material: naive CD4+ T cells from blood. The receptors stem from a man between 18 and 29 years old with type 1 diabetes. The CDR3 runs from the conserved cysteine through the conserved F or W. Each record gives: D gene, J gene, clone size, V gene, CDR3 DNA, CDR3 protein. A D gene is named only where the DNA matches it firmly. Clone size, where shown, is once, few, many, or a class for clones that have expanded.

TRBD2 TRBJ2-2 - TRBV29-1 TGCAGCGTTGCCCTAGCGGGGGCCAACACCGGGGAGCTGTTTTTT CSVALAGANTGELFF
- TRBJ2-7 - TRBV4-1 TGCGCCAGCAGCCAGCTCGTCATCTCCTACGAGCAGTACTTC CASSQLVISYEQYF
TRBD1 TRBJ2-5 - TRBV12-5 TGTGCTAGTGGTCCAGGACAGGGGCTAGGAGAGACCCAGTACTTC CASGPGQGLGETQYF
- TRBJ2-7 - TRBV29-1 TGCAGCGCCGGGACTTCCTTTTCCTACGAGCAGTACTTC CSAGTSFSYEQYF
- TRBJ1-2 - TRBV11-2 TGTGCCAGCAGCTTAGATCTGGGTTATGGCTACACCTTC CASSLDLGYGYTF
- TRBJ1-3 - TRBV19 TGTGCCAGTTCTGTTCTGAGGAGCTCTGGAAACACCATATATTTT CASSVLRSSGNTIYF
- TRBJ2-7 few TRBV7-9 TGTGCCAGCAGCTTTGGGCAGAGGGAGCAGTACTTC CASSFGQREQYF
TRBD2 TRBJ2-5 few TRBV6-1 TGTGCCAACCAGCGGGGTCGTGGCGAGACCCAGTACTTC CANQRGRGETQYF
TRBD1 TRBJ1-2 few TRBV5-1 TGCGCCAGCAGCTTGGGACAGGGTAGCTATGGCTACACCTTC CASSLGQGSYGYTF
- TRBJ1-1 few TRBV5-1 TGCGCCAGCAGCTCACCATCGAACACTGAAGCTTTCTTT CASSSPSNTEAFF
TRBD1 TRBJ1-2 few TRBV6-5 TGTGCCAGCAGCTCGGACAGGGGCTACACCTTC CASSSDRGYTF
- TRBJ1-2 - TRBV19 TGTGCCAGTAGCCCCCAGGGAAACTATGGCTACACCTTC CASSPQGNYGYTF
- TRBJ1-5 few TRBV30 TGTGCCTGGAGTGTACAGTCCGGGGGTAACCAGCCCCAGCATTTT CAWSVQSGGNQPQHF
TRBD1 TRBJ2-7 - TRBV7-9 TGTGCCAGCAGCTCCGACTCCGGGACAGGGGTTTACGAGCAGTACTTC CASSSDSGTGVYEQYF
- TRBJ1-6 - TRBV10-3 TGTGCCATCACTCAAAGGGATAGCTCACCCCTCCACTTT CAITQRDSSPLHF
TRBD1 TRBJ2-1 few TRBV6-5 TGTGCCAGCAGTTACTCGCCGGGACAGCGATCTCTTGAGCAGTTCTTC CASSYSPGQRSLEQFF
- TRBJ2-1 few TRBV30 TGTGCCTGGAGCAGGTCGGATGAGCAGTTCTTC CAWSRSDEQFF
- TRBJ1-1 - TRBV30 TGTGCCTGGGTCGTGAACACTGAAGCTTTCTTT CAWVVNTEAFF
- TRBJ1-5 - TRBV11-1 TGTGCCAGCAGCTCGACGGGAGGTCAGCCCCAGCATTTT CASSSTGGQPQHF
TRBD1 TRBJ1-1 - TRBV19 TGTGCCAGTTGGACAGGGGGCGTGAACACTGAAGCTTTCTTT CASWTGGVNTEAFF
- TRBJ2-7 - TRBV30 TGTGCCTGGAGCACCCCCAGGGTTCGGAGAGAGCAGTACTTC CAWSTPRVRREQYF
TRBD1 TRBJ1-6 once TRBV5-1 TGCGCCAGCAGCCCGGCCGGACAGGGGATCGCCCCCCTCCACTTT CASSPAGQGIAPLHF
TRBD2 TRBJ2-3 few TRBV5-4 TGTGCCAGCAGCTTGGTACGCGGGGGGCCAGATACGCAGTATTTT CASSLVRGGPDTQYF
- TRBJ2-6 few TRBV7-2 TGTGCCAGCGATCTTCCCTATTGGTCTGGGGCCAACGTCCTGACTTTC CASDLPYWSGANVLTF
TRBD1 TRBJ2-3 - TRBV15 TGTGCCACCGTTGACAGGGGATATTCAGATACGCAGTATTTT CATVDRGYSDTQYF
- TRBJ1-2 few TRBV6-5 TGTGCCAGCAGTTACCATGGCTACACCTTC CASSYHGYTF
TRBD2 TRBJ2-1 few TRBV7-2 TGTGCCAGCCGCCTATCTTCTGAACGGGGGGGGCGTTCCTACAATGAGCAGTTCTTC CASRLSSERGGRSYNEQFF
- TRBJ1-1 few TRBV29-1 TGCAGCGTTTCCGTGGATGGAAACACTGAAGCTTTCTTT CSVSVDGNTEAFF
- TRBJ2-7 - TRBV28 TGTGCCAGCAGAAGACGGGACCCAACTTGGGAGTACTTC CASRRRDPTWEYF
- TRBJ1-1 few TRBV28 TGTGCCAGCAGTTCGGGGGCTCCGAACACTGAAGCTTTCTTT CASSSGAPNTEAFF
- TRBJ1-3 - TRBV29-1 TGCAGCGCCGAGGAACAGGGCAACACCATATATTTT CSAEEQGNTIYF
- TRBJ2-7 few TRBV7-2 TGTGCCAGCAGCCCGGGGGGCAAGACCGCCTCCTACGAGCAGTACTTC CASSPGGKTASYEQYF
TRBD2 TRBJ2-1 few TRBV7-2 TGTGCCAGCAGTCCACTAAACGGCGGGGGTGGTGAGCAGTTCTTC CASSPLNGGGGEQFF
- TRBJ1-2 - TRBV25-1 TGTGCCAGCAGTGAATGGGACGGGAGCTTTGGGGGCTACACCTTC CASSEWDGSFGGYTF
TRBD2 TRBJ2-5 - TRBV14 TGTGCCAGCAGCCCCCAGCTCGGGGGGGCAAAGACCCAGTACTTC CASSPQLGGAKTQYF
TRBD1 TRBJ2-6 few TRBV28 TGTGCCAGCAGTCTGGGACAGGGCCTCTCTGGGGCCAACGTCCTGACTTTC CASSLGQGLSGANVLTF
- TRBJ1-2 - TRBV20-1 TGCAGTGCTAGGGCGGACAGCGGCTACACCTTC CSARADSGYTF
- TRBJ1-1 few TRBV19 TGTGCCAGTAGTCCACAAGTCGGGACTGAAGCTTTCTTT CASSPQVGTEAFF
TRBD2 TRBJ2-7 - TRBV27 TGTGCCAGCAGTTTTCGGAGGACTAGAGACGAGCAGTACTTC CASSFRRTRDEQYF
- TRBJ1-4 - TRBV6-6 TGTGCCAGCAGTTACGGGGAGGAGAATGAAAAACTGTTTTTT CASSYGEENEKLFF
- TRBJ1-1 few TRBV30 TGTGCCTCCTCGAGGGTGAACACTGAAGCTTTCTTT CASSRVNTEAFF
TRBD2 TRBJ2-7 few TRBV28 TGTGCCAGCAGTTTAGCTAGCGGGGGGATGGAGCAGTACTTC CASSLASGGMEQYF
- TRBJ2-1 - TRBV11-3 TGTGCCAGCAGCCGCGACAGTTATGAGCAGTTCTTC CASSRDSYEQFF
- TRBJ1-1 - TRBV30 TGTGCCTGGGTAAAAGGACTGATGAACACTGAAGCTTTCTTT CAWVKGLMNTEAFF
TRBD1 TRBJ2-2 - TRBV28 TGTGCCATACCGACAGGGGTTAACACCGGGGAGCTGTTTTTT CAIPTGVNTGELFF
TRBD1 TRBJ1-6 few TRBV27 TGTGCCAGCACCTACTCGACAGGGGTCTATAATTCACCCCTCCACTTT CASTYSTGVYNSPLHF
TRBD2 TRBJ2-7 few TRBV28 TGTGCCAGCAGCCTGACTAGCGGGGAGCAGTACTTC CASSLTSGEQYF
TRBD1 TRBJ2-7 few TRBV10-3 TGTGCCACCACGGGACAGGGGGCGAGTGAGCAGTACTTC CATTGQGASEQYF
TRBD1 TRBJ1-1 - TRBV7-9 TGTGCCAGCAGCACGGGGCACAGGGGATCTGAAGCTTTCTTT CASSTGHRGSEAFF
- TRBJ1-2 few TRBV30 TGTGCCTGGAGTGTACAGGGACCTGGCTACACCTTC CAWSVQGPGYTF
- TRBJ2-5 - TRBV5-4 TGTGCCAGCAGCTTGGCGCCAGGCGGAGAGACCCAGTACTTC CASSLAPGGETQYF
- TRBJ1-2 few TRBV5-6 TGTGCCAGCAGCCTCACGACATCGGACCATGGCTACACCTTC CASSLTTSDHGYTF
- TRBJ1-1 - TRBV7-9 TGTGCCAGCAGCTCAGGACAGTCCGACACTGAAGCTTTCTTT CASSSGQSDTEAFF
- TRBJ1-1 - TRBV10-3 TGTGCCATCACTAATAACAGGAACACTGAAGCTTTCTTT CAITNNRNTEAFF